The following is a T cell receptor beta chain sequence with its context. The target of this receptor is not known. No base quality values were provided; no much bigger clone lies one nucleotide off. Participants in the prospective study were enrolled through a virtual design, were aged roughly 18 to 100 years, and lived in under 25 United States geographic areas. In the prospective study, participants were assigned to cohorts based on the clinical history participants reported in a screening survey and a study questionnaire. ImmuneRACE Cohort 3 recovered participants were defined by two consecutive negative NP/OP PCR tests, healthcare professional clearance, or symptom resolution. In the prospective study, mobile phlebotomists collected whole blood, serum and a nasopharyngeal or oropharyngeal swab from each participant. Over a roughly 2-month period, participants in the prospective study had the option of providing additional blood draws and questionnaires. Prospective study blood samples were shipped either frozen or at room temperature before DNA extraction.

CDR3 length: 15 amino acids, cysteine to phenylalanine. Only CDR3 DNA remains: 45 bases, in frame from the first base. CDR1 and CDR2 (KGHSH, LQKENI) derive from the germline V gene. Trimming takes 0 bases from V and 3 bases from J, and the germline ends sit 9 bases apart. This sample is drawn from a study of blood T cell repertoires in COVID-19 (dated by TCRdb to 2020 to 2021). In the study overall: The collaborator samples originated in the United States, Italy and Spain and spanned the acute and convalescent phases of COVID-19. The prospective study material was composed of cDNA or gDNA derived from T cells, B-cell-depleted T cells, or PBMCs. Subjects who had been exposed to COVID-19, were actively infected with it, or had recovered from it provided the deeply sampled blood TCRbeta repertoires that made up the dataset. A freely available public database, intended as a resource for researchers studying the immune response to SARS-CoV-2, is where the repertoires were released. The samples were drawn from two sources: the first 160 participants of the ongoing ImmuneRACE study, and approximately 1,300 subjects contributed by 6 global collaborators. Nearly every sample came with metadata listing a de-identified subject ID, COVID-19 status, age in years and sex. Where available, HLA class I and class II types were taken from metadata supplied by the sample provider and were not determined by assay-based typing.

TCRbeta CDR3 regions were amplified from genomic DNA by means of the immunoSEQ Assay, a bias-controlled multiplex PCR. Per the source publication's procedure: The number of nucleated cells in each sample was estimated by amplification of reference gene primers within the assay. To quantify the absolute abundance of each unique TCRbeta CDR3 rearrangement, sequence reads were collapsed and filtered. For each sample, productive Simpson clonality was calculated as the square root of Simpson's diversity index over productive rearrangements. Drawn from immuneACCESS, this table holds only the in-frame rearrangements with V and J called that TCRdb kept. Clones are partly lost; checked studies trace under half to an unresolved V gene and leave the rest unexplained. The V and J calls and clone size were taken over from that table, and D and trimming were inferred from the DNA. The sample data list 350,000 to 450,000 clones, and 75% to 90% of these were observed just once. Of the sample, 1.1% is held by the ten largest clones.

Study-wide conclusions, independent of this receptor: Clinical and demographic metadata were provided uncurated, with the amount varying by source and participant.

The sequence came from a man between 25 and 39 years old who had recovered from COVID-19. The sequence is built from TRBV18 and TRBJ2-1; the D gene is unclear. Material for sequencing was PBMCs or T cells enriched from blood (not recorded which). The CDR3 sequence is CASSPPLQFYNEQFF. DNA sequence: TGTGCCAGCTCACCACCGCTCCAGTTCTACAATGAGCAGTTCTTC. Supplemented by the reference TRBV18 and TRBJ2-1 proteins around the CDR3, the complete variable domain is NAGVMQNPRHLVRRRGQEARLRCSPMKGHSHVYWYRQLPEEGLKFMVYLQKENIIDESGMPKERFSAEFPKEGPSILRIQQVVRGDSAAYFCASSPPLQFYNEQFFGPGTRLTVL.